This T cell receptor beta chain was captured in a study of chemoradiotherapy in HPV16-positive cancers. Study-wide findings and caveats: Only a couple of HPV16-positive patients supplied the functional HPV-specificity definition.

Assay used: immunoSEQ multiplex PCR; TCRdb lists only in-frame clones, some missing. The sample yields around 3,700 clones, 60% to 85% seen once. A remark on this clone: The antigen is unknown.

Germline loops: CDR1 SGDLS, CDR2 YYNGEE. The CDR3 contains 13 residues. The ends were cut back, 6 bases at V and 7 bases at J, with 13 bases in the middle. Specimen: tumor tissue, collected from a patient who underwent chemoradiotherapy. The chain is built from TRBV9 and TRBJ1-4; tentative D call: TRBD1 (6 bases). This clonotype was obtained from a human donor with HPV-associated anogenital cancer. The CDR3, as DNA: TGTGCCAGCACCGGACAGAGAGGTGAAAAACTGTTTTTT. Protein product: CASTGQRGEKLFF.